This entry features one TCR beta chain sequence. Its antigen specificity is not known. V gives up 0 bases and J gives up 8 bases, and the segment between their germline ends measures 5 bases. CDR1 MGHRA and CDR2 YSYEKL are derived from the germline V gene. The CDR3 covers 12 residues, taking in both the cysteine and the phenylalanine. The kept DNA is CDR3 alone, 36 bases in frame from the first base. These data come from a study of cytomegalovirus exposure and HLA in healthy donors (dated by TCRdb to about 2017). Looking at the study overall: According to an earlier analysis of a few hundred of the donors, 150 million to 200 million T cells yielded over 100 million unique TCR beta sequences and around 300 Gb of sequence data. Typing coverage varied by locus: roughly 629-640 donors for A, B, C, DRB1 and DQB1; approximately 560 for DQA1; around 570 for DPA1; roughly 450 for DPB1. To study patterns of TCR occurrence, a later analysis re-analyzed previously published TCR beta repertoires from several hundred donors and added high-resolution HLA genotyping. An earlier analysis of fewer than 700 of the donors applied high-throughput TCR beta sequencing to assess whether each TCR beta V gene segment acted as functional or pseudogenic. Every repertoire in the discovery cohort had been generated on one and the same sequencing platform. Among the approximately 400 genotyped donors, about 85% belonged to the genetic ancestry cluster associated with self-reported Caucasian donors. Genome-wide SNP genotypes for about 65% of the roughly 670 donors were used in a later genetic analysis, which treated that subset as a discovery cohort. HLA typing included class I and class II loci at four-digit resolution. Among about 360 genotyped donors of the cohort, an average of approximately 230,000 unique TCR beta nucleotide sequences were sequenced per donor, around a sixth of them non-productive. The study aimed to test whether cataloging public T cell receptors could reveal signatures of past pathogen exposure. Alongside the repertoire data, information on donor age, sex, ethnicity and CMV serostatus was compiled. A separate validation cohort of more than 100 different subjects was used in addition to the roughly 620-subject first cohort. An early release that covered about 600 HLA-typed donors contained 250 to 350 gigabases of sequencing data and about 84 million unique TCR sequences. The later analysis used no new phenotypic data to find candidate immune exposures, relying instead on TCR beta sequences and their occurrence across donors. The study profiled the T cell repertoires of hundreds of subjects by immunosequencing and related them to cytomegalovirus serostatus. Four or five DR-DQ haplotypes were handled as single units for association and clustering because linkage in the cohort was strong. The study combined high-throughput TCR immunosequencing, statistical association of individual TCRs with disease status, and machine learning to predict cytomegalovirus infection status. On the study overall, not on this receptor specifically: HLA typing was unavailable for some donors at each locus, so association tests used only the typed subset. A few of the identified cytomegalovirus-associated TCR beta chains were confirmed in vitro to be specific for cytomegalovirus antigens. In a later analysis, the rate of TCR association differed among HLA loci, with DRB1 alleles having the most associated TCRs and HLA-C alleles having the fewest. Around 16 rarely observed V segments, including chromosome 9 orphons, were excluded from the earlier analysis of approximately 600 of the donors because counts were too low. A total of 150 to 200 TCR beta chains were listed by the study as associated with cytomegalovirus. In an earlier analysis of roughly 500 of the donors, most TCR beta V segments appeared in productive rearrangements about 87% or about 30% of the time, broadly matching IMGT annotations. Because the 87-base-pair reads could not distinguish some IMGT-functional V segments, including TRBV6-2 and TRBV6-3, those segments were excluded. When HLA alleles, especially DR and DQ, strongly co-occurred, attributing TCR associations to individual alleles was difficult. Linkage disequilibrium might explain the correlated functional status among segregating V segments, but an unknown experimental factor could not be ruled out. In a later analysis, most CMV-associated TCR beta chains were found to appear HLA-restricted, with HLA associations seemingly driven largely by CMV exposure. The sequencing pipeline was judged likely to have produced a cluster of highly shared sequence variants as a technical artifact. Immune exposure information for the cohort was limited to CMV serostatus. A later analysis reported that several top co-occurrence clusters appeared linked to parvovirus B19, influenza, CMV and Epstein-Barr virus. While some public TCRs were present in many individuals, most TCR sequences turned up only very rarely across donors. According to a later genetic analysis, donors in an Asian-associated ancestry cluster had fewer N-insertions in productive TCRs than the approximately 630-donor mean. A later genetic analysis associated a missense DCLRE1C variant with V-gene and J-gene trimming of TCR beta chains, and an independent cohort replicated the association. A further reported finding was that TCR beta sequences accurately predicted the HLA-A and HLA-B alleles for most subjects in the first cohort. Sequencing depth was assumed to be roughly uniform across donors in the presence/absence analyses, though that assumption may not hold. A later analysis found that HLA-associated TCR beta chains were more clonally expanded and had lower generation probabilities than equally common non-associated chains. This cohort had only TCR beta chains sequenced, and the lack of alpha or paired-chain data limited which features could be detected. At a false discovery rate of 0.05, a later analysis linked around 17,000 TCR beta sequences to specific HLA alleles. The authors suggested that the approach could potentially be extended to other disease states and immunological phenotypes. The classifier was reported to diagnose cytomegalovirus status with high specificity and sensitivity in both the original cohort and the validation cohort.

Libraries came from the immunoSEQ multiplex PCR assay. A mixture of 60 forward primers for TCR Vbeta segments and 13 reverse primers for TCR Jbeta segments was used in the multiplex PCR. A multiplex PCR assay on genomic DNA amplified the CDR3 region of rearranged TCR beta genes. The amplified TCR beta libraries were sequenced on the Illumina HiSeq System as 87-base-pair reads. Regarding the original processing steps: In a later analysis, about 80 million unique TCR beta chains were counted across the roughly 670 repertoires, and roughly 11 million of these chains were shared by at least two donors. A nearest-neighbor algorithm error-corrected the raw reads and collapsed the reads into unique sequences, merging closely related sequences to remove PCR and sequencing errors. To assign V, D and J gene segments, CDR3 sequences were aligned to IMGT reference sequences. For a sequence to be retained, a match of at least six nucleotides was required to both a V gene segment and a J gene segment. A rearrangement was called productive if the CDR3 had no stop codons and remained in frame with V and J, and every other rearrangement was called non-productive. CDR3 was defined by IMGT convention, running from the second conserved V-encoded cysteine to the conserved J-encoded phenylalanine. The earlier analysis of 450 to 750 of the donors excluded any sequence lacking an unambiguous match to a single V gene segment. In an earlier analysis of almost 600 of the donors, a V segment was called functional when productive rearrangements were above 56.7%, and segregating when the standard deviation between donors exceeded 5%. A statistical classification framework was built to diagnose cytomegalovirus status from the catalog of TCR beta chain sequences. V and J gene assignment, in a later analysis, came from comparing TCR nucleotide sequences with IMGT/GENE-DB human TR gene sequences. Using the TCRdist pipeline, a later analysis assigned CDR3 sequences along with most-parsimonious VDJ recombination scenarios. In a later analysis, every TCR beta chain was defined by the combination of its CDR3 amino acid sequence and its V-gene family, and reads without a unique V-gene family were dropped. To address suspected cross-contamination and a sequencing artifact, a later analysis removed 592 highly shared, low-generation-probability nucleotide sequences. A later analysis calculated a clonal expansion index for each public chain from normalized within-repertoire ranks of inferred template counts. Generation probabilities in a later analysis came from a VDJ recombination model fitted to out-of-frame rearrangements, and those results were checked against IGoR. In a later analysis, TCR-TCR, TCR-HLA and TCR-CMV co-occurrence was scored with hypergeometric tests, and a repertoire-size bias correction was applied to TCR pairs. To estimate false discovery rates, a later analysis permuted the HLA or CMV assignments 20 times. In a later analysis, co-occurring TCRs were grouped using DBSCAN, and TCRdist sequence similarity was added for clustering within HLA-allele-positive subsets. Repertoires with fewer than 30,000 or more than 120,000 public chains were left out of co-occurrence clustering, as were four to six repertoires with anomalous nucleotide sharing. Imported from immuneACCESS, the table was reduced by TCRdb to in-frame sequences with V and J called. These copies leave out some clones; in studies compared against another copy, an unresolved V gene accounts for under half, and the cause of the remainder is not known. V and J calls and clone size are those listed in that table; D and trimming were worked out from the DNA. The sample's table covers tens of thousands of clones. 9.5% to 12% of the sample comes from the top ten.

The cohort comprised fewer than 700 healthy bone marrow donors. Cohort members were all nominally healthy when sampled, although unrecorded immune exposures were likely present. The donor was CMV seropositive and belonged to the group of about 290 seropositive cohort members. A peripheral blood sample was collected from each donor, and TCR beta sequencing was performed on peripheral blood mononuclear cells. Genomic DNA was extracted from the blood cell samples with the Qiagen DNeasy Blood Extraction Kit. What was sequenced was PBMCs. The chain joins TRBV4-1 to TRBJ2-1; TRBD2 is possibly the D segment (5 matching bases). The sequence derives from a woman aged 45-65 years in good health and CMV-seropositive. The DNA is TGCGCCAGCAGCCAAGAGAGGGATGAGCAGTTCTTC. Translated, it gives CASSQERDEQFF.